This TCR beta chain was sequenced for a study of blood T cell repertoires in COVID-19. The repertoire was sequenced with immunoSEQ multiplex PCR; TCRdb's copy has only in-frame clones and lacks some. The sample consists of roughly 75,000 clones, approximately 80% of them appearing once. This clone appeared a few times. The V gene lost 0 bases and the J gene lost 1 base, with 7 bases spanning the gap. The CDR3 totals 14 residues. Germline V gives CDR1 SGHDT, CDR2 YYEEEE. This chain links TRBV5-6 with TRBJ1-2, with D uncertain. Sequenced material: peripheral blood. The receptor was isolated from a man aged 65-85 years with acute or convalescent COVID-19. DNA for the CDR3: TGTGCCAGCAGCTTGGTGGCCCTTAACTATGGCTACACCTTC. Translating it yields CASSLVALNYGYTF. The full variable domain, rest sourced from reference TRBV5-6 and TRBJ1-2, is DAGVTQSPTHLIKTRGQQVTLRCSPKSGHDTVSWYQQALGQGPQFIFQYYEEEERQRGNFPDRFSGHQFPNYSSELNVNALLLGDSALYLCASSLVALNYGYTFGSGTRLTVV.